The rows below give T cell receptor beta chains drawn from one sample of a study of spatial heterogeneity in lung cancer. TCRdb itself ran the 5' RACE reads through MiXCR, one entry per CDR3 protein. Counted here are tens of thousands of distinct CDR3 sequences, about 5% occurring once; the ten biggest clones make up 20% to 30%. Here the sequenced sample was PBMCs, taken at surgery. The source of these receptors is a female donor with early-stage non-small cell lung cancer. The CDR3 runs from the conserved cysteine through the conserved F or W. The D gene is left open where the match is weak. Clone sizes are given selectively: once, few, many, or a class where the clone is expanded.

j_call	clone_size	v_call	d_call	cdr3_aa	cdr3_nt
TRBJ1-6	few	TRBV6-5	TRBD1	CASRPWTGEVSPLHF	TGTGCCAGCAGGCCATGGACAGGGGAGGTCTCACCCCTCCACTTT
TRBJ2-5	few	TRBV7-9	TRBD1	CASSLATGQGAIETQYF	TGTGCCAGCAGCTTAGCCACCGGACAGGGGGCAATTGAGACCCAGTACTTC
TRBJ2-6	many	TRBV12-3/TRBV12-4	TRBD1	CASSFGQGKSGANVLTF	TGTGCCAGCAGTTTCGGACAGGGGAAGTCTGGGGCCAACGTCCTGACTTTC
TRBJ1-1	many	TRBV7-2	TRBD1	CASSFGTGILNTEAFF	TGTGCCAGCAGCTTCGGGACAGGGATACTGAACACTGAAGCTTTCTTT
TRBJ2-5	many	TRBV24-1	.	CATSGDYQETQYF	TGTGCCACCAGTGGGGACTACCAAGAGACCCAGTACTTC
TRBJ2-7	.	TRBV6-5	TRBD1	CASRDIQGVDYEQYF	TGTGCCAGCAGGGATATACAGGGGGTAGACTACGAGCAGTACTTC
TRBJ2-5	many	TRBV5-4	.	CASSFSGRGGGETQYF	TGTGCCAGCAGCTTTTCGGGCAGGGGAGGGGGAGAGACCCAGTACTTC
TRBJ2-3	.	TRBV4-2	TRBD2	CASSQRGGVRTDTQYF	TGTGCCAGCAGCCAGCGGGGGGGGGTGCGCACAGATACGCAGTATTTT
TRBJ1-2	many	TRBV10-3	TRBD1	CANSQVSGGYGYTF	TGTGCCAACTCCCAGGTCTCAGGGGGCTATGGCTACACCTTC
TRBJ1-4	many	TRBV6-5	.	CASSGFEDEKLFF	TGTGCCAGCAGCGGATTCGAGGATGAAAAACTGTTTTTT
TRBJ2-7	many	TRBV29-1	.	CSVEDSRSYEQYF	TGCAGCGTTGAAGACAGTCGCTCCTACGAGCAGTACTTC
TRBJ1-1	many	TRBV5-1	.	CASSLVSSNTEAFF	TGCGCCAGCAGCTTGGTCAGCTCAAACACTGAAGCTTTCTTT
TRBJ1-6	many	TRBV2	.	CASSALEGGNSPLHF	TGTGCCAGCAGTGCACTGGAGGGAGGGAATTCACCCCTCCACTTT
TRBJ2-3	many	TRBV7-8	TRBD1	CASSSGGRGTDTQYF	TGTGCCAGCAGCTCAGGGGGCCGTGGCACAGATACGCAGTATTTT
TRBJ1-2	many	TRBV7-2	.	CASSLAQGGGYTF	TGTGCCAGCAGCTTAGCGCAGGGAGGTGGCTACACCTTC
TRBJ2-1	many	TRBV12-3/TRBV12-4	.	CASSLVSEQFF	TGTGCCAGCAGTTTAGTCTCTGAGCAGTTCTTC
TRBJ1-1	many	TRBV28	.	CASSLVGGTEAFF	TGTGCCAGCAGTTTGGTAGGGGGCACTGAAGCTTTCTTT
TRBJ2-5	many	TRBV5-1	.	CASSLAGRGGNKETQYF	TGCGCCAGCAGCTTGGCTGGACGAGGGGGAAATAAAGAGACCCAGTACTTC
TRBJ1-1	many	TRBV3-1	TRBD1	CASSPFTGATEAFF	TGTGCCAGCAGCCCCTTCACAGGGGCCACTGAAGCTTTCTTT
TRBJ2-2	.	TRBV9	.	CASSDGVAANTGELFF	TGTGCCAGCAGCGACGGGGTAGCGGCTAACACCGGGGAGCTGTTTTTT
TRBJ1-4	.	TRBV15	.	CATSRTAEKLFF	TGTGCCACCAGCAGAACCGCTGAAAAACTGTTTTTT
TRBJ2-2	many	TRBV7-2	.	CASTKSWGSGPGELFF	TGTGCCAGCACTAAATCGTGGGGTAGCGGTCCCGGGGAGCTGTTTTTT
TRBJ1-2	.	TRBV7-9	.	CASSLEGDYGYTF	TGTGCCAGCAGCTTAGAGGGAGACTATGGCTACACCTTC
TRBJ2-1	.	TRBV3-1	TRBD2	CASSQPPGWASGASYNEQFF	TGTGCCAGCAGCCAGCCCCCTGGGTGGGCTAGCGGGGCCTCCTACAATGAGCAGTTCTTC
TRBJ2-3	many	TRBV12-3/TRBV12-4	.	CASTPFEAGTDTQYF	TGTGCCAGCACCCCATTTGAAGCGGGCACAGATACGCAGTATTTT
TRBJ1-2	few	TRBV12-3/TRBV12-4	TRBD1	CANRQGGGINGYTF	TGTGCCAACCGACAGGGGGGAGGTATCAATGGCTACACCTTC
TRBJ2-7	many	TRBV28	TRBD2	CASRAGGPYEQYF	TGTGCCAGCAGAGCGGGGGGCCCCTACGAGCAGTACTTC
TRBJ1-1	.	TRBV5-1	.	CASSLRGLNTEAFF	TGCGCCAGCAGCCTCAGGGGTTTGAACACTGAAGCTTTCTTT
TRBJ2-2	many	TRBV29-1	.	CSVEVTGELFF	TGCAGCGTTGAAGTCACCGGGGAGCTGTTTTTT
TRBJ2-2	.	TRBV19	TRBD1	CASSAWDSEYTGELFF	TGTGCCAGTAGTGCCTGGGACAGCGAATACACCGGGGAGCTGTTTTTT
TRBJ2-5	.	TRBV19	.	CASRDPGRSQETQYF	TGTGCCAGTCGAGATCCTGGCAGGAGCCAAGAGACCCAGTACTTC
TRBJ1-6	few	TRBV28	.	CASSLRYSPLHF	TGTGCCAGCAGTCTCAGGTATTCACCCCTCCACTTT
TRBJ2-3	many	TRBV3-1	.	CASSQGTVSTDTQYF	TGTGCCAGCAGCCAAGGGACAGTCAGCACAGATACGCAGTATTTT
TRBJ1-1	many	TRBV5-1	.	CASSLALGTTEAFF	TGCGCCAGCAGCTTGGCCTTGGGAACAACTGAAGCTTTCTTT
TRBJ2-7	.	TRBV9	.	CASSVGAEVKFEQYF	TGTGCCAGCAGCGTAGGTGCGGAGGTGAAGTTCGAGCAGTACTTC
TRBJ1-5	few	TRBV7-8	.	CASSSLRTAVEPQHF	TGTGCCAGCAGCTCACTCCGGACAGCAGTTGAGCCCCAGCATTTT
TRBJ1-2	many	TRBV7-3	.	CASSLSSYGYTF	TGTGCCAGCAGCTTAAGCAGCTATGGCTACACCTTC
TRBJ1-2	many	TRBV7-2	.	CASSLALGADGYTF	TGTGCCAGCAGCTTAGCGTTGGGGGCCGATGGCTACACCTTC
TRBJ1-4	many	TRBV28	TRBD1	CASSPGGQDNEKLFF	TGTGCCAGCAGTCCCGGGGGACAGGACAATGAAAAACTGTTTTTT
TRBJ2-3	few	TRBV14	TRBD2	CASSQEAGLRDTQYF	TGTGCCAGCAGCCAAGAAGCGGGGCTGCGGGATACGCAGTATTTT
TRBJ2-7	few	TRBV5-1	TRBD1	CASSSLFNRGRGEQYF	TGCGCCAGCAGCTCCCTTTTTAACAGGGGAAGAGGCGAGCAGTACTTC
TRBJ2-5	many	TRBV29-1	TRBD1	CSVWTGEETQYF	TGCAGCGTTTGGACAGGCGAAGAGACCCAGTACTTC
TRBJ2-7	many	TRBV7-2	TRBD2	CASSISGGELYEQYF	TGTGCCAGCAGCATTAGCGGGGGCGAGCTCTACGAGCAGTACTTC
TRBJ2-4	many	TRBV29-1	.	CSVEEGSKNIQYF	TGCAGCGTCGAGGAGGGTTCCAAAAACATTCAGTACTTC
TRBJ1-1	many	TRBV5-1	.	CASRTGLDAEAFF	TGCGCCAGCAGAACGGGTCTGGACGCTGAAGCTTTCTTT
TRBJ2-2	many	TRBV15	.	CATSRDPATGELFF	TGTGCCACCAGCAGAGATCCGGCAACCGGGGAGCTGTTTTTT
TRBJ1-2	many	TRBV20-1	TRBD1	CSASYVPGTGGWGYTF	TGCAGTGCTTCCTACGTACCCGGGACAGGGGGATGGGGCTACACCTTC
TRBJ2-7	many	TRBV2	TRBD1	CASSEAGTGYAEQYF	TGTGCCAGCAGTGAAGCTGGGACAGGGTACGCCGAGCAGTACTTC
TRBJ2-7	few	TRBV5-4	TRBD2	CASSLGPGQAGGREQYF	TGTGCCAGCAGCTTGGGTCCCGGGCAGGCGGGAGGGCGCGAGCAGTACTTC
TRBJ2-7	.	TRBV5-4	.	CASSLERGEQYF	TGTGCCAGCAGCTTAGAACGCGGCGAGCAGTACTTC
TRBJ2-1	few	TRBV7-3	.	CATSLMPGTVNEQFF	TGTGCCACCAGCTTAATGCCCGGGACTGTCAATGAGCAGTTCTTC
TRBJ1-1	few	TRBV20-1	TRBD1	CSARSPMTGVNTEAFF	TGCAGTGCTAGATCCCCCATGACAGGGGTGAACACTGAAGCTTTCTTT
TRBJ2-3	.	TRBV7-3	.	CASSPSTAPGRQYF	TGTGCCAGCAGCCCTAGCACCGCTCCGGGACGGCAGTATTTT
TRBJ2-5	.	TRBV7-2	TRBD2	CASSLVGASGGETQYF	TGTGCCAGCAGCTTAGTAGGGGCTAGCGGGGGCGAGACCCAGTACTTC